This TCR beta chain was sequenced during a study of blood T cell repertoires in COVID-19. Method: immunoSEQ multiplex PCR; TCRdb's copy keeps in-frame clones and lacks some. The sample consists of around 120,000 clones, 79% of them appearing once. This clone occurred a few times. The CDR3 spans 13 residues. V lost 4 bases to trimming and J lost 5 bases, with 8 bases between them. Germline CDR1 SGHTA, CDR2 FQGNSA. The sequence was obtained from a woman older than 75 with acute or convalescent COVID-19. Sequencing was done on a sample of peripheral blood. The rearrangement links TRBV7-2 to TRBJ2-2; D possibly corresponds to TRBD1 (6 bases). The CDR3 sequence is CASSYGQTGELFF. The DNA of the CDR3 is TGTGCCAGCAGCTACGGACAGACCGGGGAGCTGTTTTTT.